One sample yielded the 28 T cell receptor beta chains listed below, sequenced in a study of spatial heterogeneity in lung cancer. MiXCR, run by TCRdb on the 5' RACE reads, gives a single entry per CDR3 protein. The sample shows about 5,700 distinct CDR3 sequences, about 12% of them seen only once. Time point described: sample taken at primary tumor resection. This material consisted of lung tissue, taken at surgery. The receptors were gathered from a human donor with early-stage non-small cell lung cancer.

By proportion, this clonotype is medium-sized (0.01 to 0.1%). As an off-target read in a library built for alpha chains, this beta chain has a frequency of little significance. The V gene is TRBV28, the J gene TRBJ2-3, with 8 bases identical to TRBD2. The germline CDR1 and CDR2 sequences are MDHEN and SYDVKM. The CDR3 spans 18 residues. V dropped 1 base and J dropped 2; count of bases not matched to a gene: 11. Here the CDR3 DNA reads TGTGCCAGCAGTTTATTGGTACTAGCGGTTAAACCCACAGATACGCAGTATTTT. Its translation: CASSLLVLAVKPTDTQYF.

A note on this clonotype: For a library built for alpha chains, this beta chain is a stray read; little rests on its size. The CDR3 DNA reads as TGTGCCAGCAGTTCCCGGGGGCGGAGGACCCAGTACTTC. Amino acids: CASSSRGRRTQYF. The V call is TRBV27, the J call TRBJ2-5; D may be TRBD1 or TRBD2 (6 bases each). The CDR3 has 13 amino acids. V lost 4 bases to trimming and J lost 7 bases, with 13 bases between them. Looked up from germline, CDR1 is MNHEY and CDR2 is SMNVEV (reference sequence).

This clonotype was found a few times. For a library built for alpha chains, this beta chain is a stray read; little rests on its size. V is TRBV5-5 and J is TRBJ2-1; a weak D match, TRBD2 (5 bases). V lost 0 bases and J 7 bases, leaving 14 bases between the germline ends. The V gene's germline CDR1 is SGHKS and CDR2 YYEKEE (reference sequence). The CDR3 length is 15 residues. DNA for the CDR3: TGTGCCAGCAGCTTGGTTGCGGGTGCGTCGAATGAGCAGTTCTTC. It encodes CASSLVAGASNEQFF.

Turning to this clonotype: A library prepared for alpha chains yielded this beta chain as an off-target read; its size is of little meaning. The rearrangement uses TRBV11-2 and TRBJ2-2; D not resolved. With 1 base removed from V and 0 bases from J, the gap between germline ends came to 6 bases. The germline gives CDR1 SGHAT, CDR2 FQNNGV. The CDR3 is 15 amino acids. CDR3 DNA: TGTGCCAGCAGCTTAGTACTATCGAACACCGGGGAGCTGTTTTTT. Its translation: CASSLVLSNTGELFF.

This clonotype was found many times. This beta chain slipped into a library made for alpha chains as a stray read, so its size is not meaningful. The CDR3 spells CASSLNQNTEAFF. The CDR3 nucleotides are TGTGCCAGCAGCTTGAACCAGAACACTGAAGCTTTCTTT. The J gene is TRBJ1-1, the V gene TRBV5-4; no firm D call. Germline V lookup: CDR1 SGHNT, CDR2 YYREEE (reference sequence). CDR3 length equals 13 residues. V was clipped by 1 base and J by 1 base, with 5 bases between them.

This clonotype has a count of ten or more. This beta chain is an unintended read in a library built for alpha chains; its size means little. V is TRBV5-6 and J is TRBJ2-1, with D perhaps TRBD1 (6 bases). This CDR3 has 15 residues. Trimming removed 2 bases from V and 3 bases from J, with 12 bases in between. The germline V gene has CDR1 SGHDT and CDR2 YYEEEE. CDR3 DNA sequence: TGTGCCAGCAGCTTTGGGACACCCCTCTACAATGAGCAGTTCTTC. It is translated as CASSFGTPLYNEQFF.

The sample holds many counts of this clonotype. This beta chain is an unintended read in a library built for alpha chains; its size means little. This rearrangement joins TRBV12-3 or TRBV12-4 to TRBJ2-3; D unresolved. The CDR3 is 14 amino acids. V was pared by 4 bases and J by 7 bases, with 15 bases between. The CDR3 is CASSSPPGLYTQYF. The CDR3 DNA follows: TGTGCCAGCAGTTCCCCTCCGGGCCTCTATACGCAGTATTTT.

This clonotype is categorized as medium-sized. This beta chain is off target for a library built for alpha chains, so its abundance means little. The V call is TRBV28, the J call TRBJ1-5, with D possibly being TRBD1 (6 bases). V lost 6 bases, J lost 0 bases, and 12 bases lay in between. Germline assignment: CDR1 MDHEN and CDR2 SYDVKM. CDR3 length: 15 amino acids. CDR3 DNA sequence: TGTGCCAGCAGGAAACAGGGAATTAGCAATCAGCCCCAGCATTTT. Translated: CASRKQGISNQPQHF.

Sample share makes this clonotype medium-sized. As an off-target read in a library built for alpha chains, this beta chain has a frequency of little significance. The chain employs TRBV20-1 and TRBJ2-3; TRBD2 matches 13 bases. V dropped 5 bases and J dropped 0; count of bases not matched to a gene: 5. Per germline, CDR1 DFQATT and CDR2 SNEGSKA (reference sequence). There are 16 residues in the CDR3. For the CDR3, the DNA is TGCAGTGCTGCCGGGACTAGCGGGATTAGCACAGATACGCAGTATTTT. Its protein product is CSAAGTSGISTDTQYF.

This clonotype rates as medium-sized. Because the library targeted alpha chains, this beta chain is an off-target read whose size means little. The chain joins TRBV20-1 to TRBJ2-3; maybe TRBD1 (6 bases). This CDR3 comprises 14 residues. V was cut by 2 bases and J by 1 base, with 10 bases left in between. Looked up from germline, CDR1 is DFQATT and CDR2 is SNEGSKA (reference sequence). CDR3 DNA sequence: TGCAGTGCTAGATGGGGGCAGGGCACAGATACGCAGTATTTT. This sequence encodes CSARWGQGTDTQYF.

By frequency in the sample, this clonotype is medium-sized. This beta chain appears as a stray read in a library generated for alpha chains; its size is not informative. The genes are TRBV7-9 and TRBJ1-4; D perhaps matches TRBD1 (5 bases). V was shortened by 5 bases and J by 7 bases, with 26 bases between the two germline ends. The CDR3 runs to 18 residues. Germline V gene data show CDR1 as SEHNR and CDR2 as FQNEAQ (reference sequence). Here the CDR3 DNA reads TGTGCCAGCAGCCCTTCACTCGGTGAGGGGCTAGGAGGTGAAAAACTGTTTTTT. This gives the protein CASSPSLGEGLGGEKLFF. Full variable domain (missing parts from reference TRBV7-9 and TRBJ1-4): DTGVSQNPRHKITKRGQNVTFRCDPISEHNRLYWYRQTLGQGPEFLTYFQNEAQLEKSRLLSDRFSAERPKGSFSTLEIQRTEQGDSAMYLCASSPSLGEGLGGEKLFFGSGTQLSVL.

The sample holds many counts of this clonotype. This beta chain is off target for a library built for alpha chains, so its abundance means little. V and J are TRBV5-1 and TRBJ2-5, with 8 bases matching TRBD1. The V and J ends lost 6 bases and 3 bases, in that order; junction bases with no gene match: 4. The CDR3 is made up of 13 amino acids. Germline V CDR1 and CDR2: SGHRS, YFSETQ. CDR3 loop: CASTYRGEETQYF. CDR3 in DNA: TGCGCCAGCACCTACAGGGGGGAAGAGACCCAGTACTTC.

This clonotype is judged medium-sized. With the library built for alpha chains, this beta chain is off target and its frequency is not meaningful. The chain uses TRBV3-1 and TRBJ1-2, with D unclear. V lost 3 bases and J 5 bases, leaving 10 bases between the germline ends. Germline assignment: CDR1 LGHDT and CDR2 YNNKEL (reference sequence). The CDR3 runs to 13 residues. The CDR3 loop reads CASSQRSLYGYTF. As DNA, the CDR3 is TGTGCCAGCAGCCAGCGCAGCTTGTATGGCTACACCTTC.

Relative to its sample, this clonotype is medium-sized. Being off target in a library aimed at alpha chains, this beta chain has a size of little meaning. V is TRBV6-2 or TRBV6-3 and J is TRBJ2-1; 8 bases agree with TRBD1. Germline V gene data show CDR1 as MNHEY and CDR2 as SVGEGT. The CDR3 covers 15 residues. Trimming at V came to 4 bases and at J to 3 bases, leaving 5 bases not matched to a gene. CDR3 nucleotide sequence: TGTGCCAGCAGTTCCGGGACAGGTGACTACAATGAGCAGTTCTTC. This sequence encodes CASSSGTGDYNEQFF.

The sample holds many counts of this clonotype. This beta chain is an off-target read within a library intended for alpha chains, so its frequency means little. The chain recombines TRBV7-8 with TRBJ2-1; D is uncertain. This CDR3 has 15 residues. The germline V gene has CDR1 SGHVS and CDR2 FQNEAQ. The germline V and J ends were trimmed by 2 bases and 5 bases, with 13 bases remaining between them. The CDR3 spells CASSLNGLSHNEQFF. CDR3 DNA sequence: TGTGCCAGCAGCTTAAACGGCCTATCCCACAATGAGCAGTTCTTC.

This clonotype was seen at least ten times. This beta chain lies outside the target of a library built for alpha chains; its clone size means little. This chain links TRBV11-3 with TRBJ1-1, with D possibly matching TRBD1 (5 bases). CDR3 length: 14 residues. In germline, CDR1 is SGHNT, CDR2 YENEEA. The V and J ends lost 0 bases and 0 bases respectively, with 5 bases between them. Here the CDR3 reads CASSLEGVNTEAFF. In DNA, the CDR3 is TGTGCCAGCAGCTTAGAAGGGGTGAACACTGAAGCTTTCTTT.

Note on this clonotype: Since it is a stray read in a library aimed at alpha chains, this beta chain has a size that is not meaningful. The J gene is TRBJ1-5, the V gene TRBV27; possible D gene TRBD1, 6 bases. Germline V gene data show CDR1 as MNHEY and CDR2 as SMNVEV (reference sequence). The CDR3 contains 14 residues. The ends were cut back, 5 bases at V and 1 base at J, with 9 bases in the middle. Here the CDR3 DNA reads TGTGCCAGCAGTCCCGGGACAAGCAATCAGCCCCAGCATTTT. Translating it yields CASSPGTSNQPQHF.

Regarding this clonotype: Since it is a stray read in a library aimed at alpha chains, this beta chain has a size that is not meaningful. This chain links TRBV9 with TRBJ2-2; D unresolved. The CDR3 loop spans 14 amino acids. Germline V gene sequence: CDR1 SGDLS, CDR2 YYNGEE. The V and J ends lost 4 bases and 2 bases respectively, with 9 bases between them. DNA for the CDR3: TGTGCCAGCAGCCCGGGTTTTAACACCGGGGAGCTGTTTTTT. Its protein is CASSPGFNTGELFF.

At least ten counts were recorded for this clonotype. The library was prepared for alpha chains; this beta chain is a stray read, so its frequency means little. The chain recombines TRBV5-1 with TRBJ2-7; D may match TRBD1 or TRBD2 (5 bases each). V gave up 3 bases and J gave up 2 bases, with 12 bases separating them. The V gene's germline CDR1 is SGHRS and CDR2 YFSETQ. The CDR3 consists of 14 residues. The CDR3 DNA reads as TGCGCCAGCAGCTCTTCAAGGGGAGCCTACGAGCAGTACTTC. It specifies CASSSSRGAYEQYF.

By share, this clonotype ranks as medium-sized. Within a library made for alpha chains, this beta chain is off target, and its count is uninformative. V gene TRBV6-2 or TRBV6-3 combines with J gene TRBJ2-4; 8 nucleotides align to TRBD1. The germline V gene has CDR1 MNHEY and CDR2 SVGEGT. Germline trimming cut 2 bases from V and 0 bases from J; bases unmatched to any gene: 6. The CDR3 runs to 17 residues. In nucleotides, the CDR3 is TGTGCCAGCAGTTACAGCCAGGGGGCGTTAGCCAAAAACATTCAGTACTTC. As protein: CASSYSQGALAKNIQYF.

This clonotype was seen ten or more times. This beta chain is off target for a library built for alpha chains, so its abundance means little. V usage is TRBV11-1 and J usage is TRBJ2-5, with D unresolved. The CDR3 runs to 14 residues. CDR1 and CDR2 (germline): SGHAT, FQDESV (reference sequence). V lost 5 bases and J lost 2, with 12 bases in between. The CDR3 DNA reads as TGTGCCAGCAGCCTCCAACGTTCACAAGAGACCCAGTACTTC. Translating gives CASSLQRSQETQYF.

This clonotype was observed a handful of times. Since the library was made to target alpha chains, this beta chain is a stray read and its abundance is not meaningful. The CDR3 DNA reads TGTGCCAGCAGCGTCACTAGCAGGGAAGCTTTCTTT. Translating it yields CASSVTSREAFF. This chain connects TRBV7-9 to TRBJ1-1; no clear D. The germline V gene has CDR1 SEHNR and CDR2 FQNEAQ (reference sequence). This CDR3 is built from 12 residues. Trimming took off 5 bases at V and 8 bases at J, with 12 bases between the two ends.

The sample holds many counts of this clonotype. This beta chain is off target for a library built for alpha chains, so its abundance means little. The J gene is TRBJ2-1, the V gene TRBV24-1, with D possibly matching TRBD2 (5 bases). The CDR3 is made up of 15 amino acids. V lost 4 bases to trimming and J lost 6 bases, with 15 bases between them. The germline CDR1 and CDR2 sequences are KGHDR and SFDVKD. This chain's CDR3 is CATSELVGRGNEQFF. The CDR3 bases are TGTGCCACCAGTGAATTGGTCGGACGGGGCAATGAGCAGTTCTTC.

This clonotype was seen many times. Found in a library prepared for alpha chains, this beta chain is an off-target read, and its abundance has little meaning. The rearrangement joins TRBV6-1 to TRBJ1-1, with D tentatively TRBD1 (6 bases). In germline, CDR1 is MNHNS, CDR2 SASEGT. This CDR3 comprises 15 residues. V gave up 8 bases and J gave up 2 bases, with 18 bases separating them. CDR3 in amino acids: CASSPQGPANTEAFF. CDR3 sequence (DNA): TGTGCCAGCTCGCCCCAGGGGCCAGCTAACACTGAAGCTTTCTTT.

This clonotype ranks as medium-sized. This beta chain was picked up by a library intended for alpha chains and is off target, so its count carries little meaning. The gene calls are TRBV10-3 and TRBJ2-6, with D possibly matching TRBD1 (6 bases). Germline lookup yields CDR1 ENHRY and CDR2 SYGVKD. The CDR3 is made up of 15 amino acids. V was trimmed by 3 bases and J by 2 bases, leaving 8 bases between them. For the CDR3, the DNA is TGTGCCATCAGTGAAAGGGGGACTGGGGCCAACGTCCTGACTTTC. This encodes CAISERGTGANVLTF.

By sample share, this clonotype is medium-sized. Because this beta chain is a stray read in a library intended to capture alpha chains, its abundance should not be given much weight. The chain carries TRBV12-5 and TRBJ2-6; D gene ambiguous. The germline CDR1 and CDR2 sequences are LGHNT and FRNRAP. V was pared by 5 bases and J by 0 bases, with 20 bases between. The CDR3 consists of 19 residues. The CDR3 loop reads CASGPTYRQASSGANVLTF. As DNA, the CDR3 is TGTGCTAGTGGTCCGACCTATCGCCAGGCCAGCTCTGGGGCCAACGTCCTGACTTTC.

This clonotype is classed as medium-sized (0.01 to 0.1%). The library was prepared for alpha chains; this beta chain is a stray read, so its frequency means little. The V call is TRBV3-1, the J call TRBJ1-2; no firm D call. The germline V gene has CDR1 LGHDT and CDR2 YNNKEL (reference sequence). The ends were cut back, 1 base at V and 3 bases at J, with 12 bases in the middle. CDR3 length: 15 residues. CDR3 in amino acids: CASSQGNNPYYGYTF. As DNA, the CDR3 is TGTGCCAGCAGCCAAGGAAACAATCCCTACTATGGCTACACCTTC. The full variable domain, rest sourced from reference TRBV3-1 and TRBJ1-2, is DTAVSQTPKYLVTQMGNDKSIKCEQNLGHDTMYWYKQDSKKFLKIMFSYNNKELIINETVPNRFSPKSPDKAHLNLHINSLELGDSAVYFCASSQGNNPYYGYTFGSGTRLTVV.

This clonotype was seen repeatedly, ten times or more. Little can be read into the size of this beta chain, an off-target read in a library designed for alpha chains. The chain couples TRBV30 to TRBJ1-6; a weak D match, TRBD1 (5 bases). Trimming left V 3 bases short and J 7 bases short, with 10 bases between. The CDR3 consists of 13 residues. Per germline, CDR1 GTSNPN and CDR2 SVGIG (reference sequence). In nucleotides, the CDR3 is TGTGCCTGGAGCGCCAGGGAGAATTCACCCCTCCACTTT. Amino acid sequence: CAWSARENSPLHF.